This TCR beta chain was documented in a study of yellow fever vaccine responses in identical twins. V was shortened by 2 bases and J by 1 base, with 14 bases between the two germline ends. CDR1 and CDR2 (germline): MNHEY, SVGAGI. The CDR3 sequence is 16 residues long. This clonotype has a handful of counts. The antigen remains undetermined. One entry per CDR3 protein results from TCRdb running MiXCR on the RT-PCR reads. The table includes approximately 18,000 distinct CDR3 sequences, roughly three fifths detected once. Regarding the study as a whole: Twins' vaccine T cell responses were reported to seem partly convergent and partly personalized.

The clonotype originates from a young woman who received the yellow fever vaccine. J is TRBJ1-2 and V is TRBV6-5; D not resolved. This sample comprised T cells from blood (PBMCs), unsorted or a sorted subset (not recorded which), obtained before or after yellow fever vaccination (not recorded which). The CDR3 nucleotides read TGTGCCAGCAGTTACGACGGAGCCAACCTTAACTATGGCTACACCTTC. Its protein product is CASSYDGANLNYGYTF.